The sequence of this T cell receptor (beta chain) was determined in a study of CD8 T cell repertoires and HIV-1 epitope variants. Across the whole study: Separate from the cultures, 1M uncultured T cells served as baseline.

Turning to this clone: The antigen is not known.

Germline CDR1 reads LNHNV; CDR2 reads YYDKDF (reference sequence). There are 16 residues in the CDR3. V lost 0 bases, J lost 5 bases, and 6 bases stayed unmatched. Study-level findings and limits: Of nine antigen-specific beta clonotypes, over 5 appeared to cross-react with escape variants.

Sequencing used immunoSEQ multiplex PCR; TCRdb keeps in-frame clones, though not all of them. The data contain some 87,000 clones, approximately 70% of them seen just once; the ten biggest clones take up roughly 25%. This TCR was sampled from a male donor with HIV. V and J are TRBV15 and TRBJ2-5, with TRBD2 matching over 10 bases. Material for sequencing was uncultured baseline CD8+ T cells from peripheral blood mononuclear cells (PBMCs). For the CDR3, the DNA is TGTGCCACCAGCAGAGACCGGCTAGCGGGAGTCGAGACCCAGTACTTC. It yields the protein CATSRDRLAGVETQYF.